The present T cell receptor (beta chain) was sequenced within a study of blood T cell repertoires in COVID-19. On the study more broadly: COVID-19 samples from acute and convalescent phases originated in the United States, Italy and Spain. In each case, the material was cDNA or gDNA derived from T cells, B-cell-depleted T cells, or PBMCs.

Original handling: It was from reference gene primer amplification that nucleated cell counts were estimated. The table came from immunoSEQ multiplex PCR; TCRdb's copy has only in-frame clones and leaves some out. V and J calls and clone size follow that table, whereas D and trimming were derived from the DNA. The sample yields about 52,000 clones, roughly 87% seen once. The CDR3 consists of 15 residues. Germline lookup yields CDR1 MGHRA and CDR2 YSYEKL. The ends lost 3 bases at V and 8 bases at J; junction bases unmatched: 8. The clonotype originates from a human donor in a cohort sampled during active COVID-19. Material for sequencing was peripheral blood. This chain joins TRBV4-1 and TRBJ1-4; the match to TRBD1 covers 8 bases. The CDR3 coding sequence is TGCGCCAGCAGCCAGGGAAGGACAGGGCCCGAAAAACTGTTTTTT. Encoded protein: CASSQGRTGPEKLFF.